This T cell receptor (beta chain) was documented in a study of monozygotic twins with inflammatory bowel disease. CDR1 and CDR2 from the germline V gene are SQVTM and ANQGSEA. This CDR3 has 16 amino acids. Reprocessing the 5' RACE reads, TCRdb reports a single entry for every CDR3 protein and omits DNA. This table holds more than 300,000 distinct CDR3 sequences. The sequence derives from a human donor with ulcerative colitis or Crohn's disease, or a healthy co-twin of an affected twin (not recorded which). Sequencing input: blood. V is TRBV29-1 and J is TRBJ1-1; as DNA is missing, the TRBD1 call by TCRdb cannot be tested. CDR3 residues: CSVYLGDRGKNTEAFF.